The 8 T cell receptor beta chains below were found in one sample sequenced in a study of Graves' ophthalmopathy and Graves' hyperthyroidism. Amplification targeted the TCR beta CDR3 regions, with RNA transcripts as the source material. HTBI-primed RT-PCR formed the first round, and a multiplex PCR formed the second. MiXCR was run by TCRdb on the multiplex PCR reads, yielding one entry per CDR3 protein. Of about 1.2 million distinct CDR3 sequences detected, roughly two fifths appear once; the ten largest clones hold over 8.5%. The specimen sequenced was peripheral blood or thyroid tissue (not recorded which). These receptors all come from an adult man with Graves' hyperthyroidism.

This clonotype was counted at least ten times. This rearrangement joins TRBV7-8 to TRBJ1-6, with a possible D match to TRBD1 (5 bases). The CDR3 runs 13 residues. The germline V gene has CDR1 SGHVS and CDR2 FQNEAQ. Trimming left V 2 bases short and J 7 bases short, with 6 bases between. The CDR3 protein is CASSLNRNSPLHF. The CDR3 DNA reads TGTGCCAGCAGCTTAAACAGGAATTCACCCCTCCACTTT.

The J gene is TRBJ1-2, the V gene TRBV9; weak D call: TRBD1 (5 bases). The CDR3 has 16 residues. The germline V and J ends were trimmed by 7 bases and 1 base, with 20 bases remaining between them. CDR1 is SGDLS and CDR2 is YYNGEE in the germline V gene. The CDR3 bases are TGTGCCAGCTCACCACTACACACACAGGATAACTATGGCTACACCTTC. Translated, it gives CASSPLHTQDNYGYTF.

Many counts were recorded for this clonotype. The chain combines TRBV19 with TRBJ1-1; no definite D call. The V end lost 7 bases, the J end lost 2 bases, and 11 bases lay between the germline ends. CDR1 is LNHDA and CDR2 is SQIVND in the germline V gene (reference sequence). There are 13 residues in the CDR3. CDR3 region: CASNRRSNTEAFF. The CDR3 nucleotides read TGTGCCAGTAATCGGCGATCCAACACTGAAGCTTTCTTT.

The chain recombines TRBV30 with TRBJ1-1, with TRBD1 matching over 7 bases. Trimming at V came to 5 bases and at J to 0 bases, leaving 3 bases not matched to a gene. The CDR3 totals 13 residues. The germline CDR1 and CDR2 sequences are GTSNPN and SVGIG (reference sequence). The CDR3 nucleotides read TGTGCCTGGGACAGGGTCATGAACACTGAAGCTTTCTTT. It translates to CAWDRVMNTEAFF.

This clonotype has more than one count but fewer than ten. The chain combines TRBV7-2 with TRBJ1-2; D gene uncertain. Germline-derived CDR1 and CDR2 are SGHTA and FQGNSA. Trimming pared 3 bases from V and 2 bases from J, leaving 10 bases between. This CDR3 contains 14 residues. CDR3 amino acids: CASSFWETNYGYTF. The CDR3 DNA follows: TGTGCCAGCAGCTTCTGGGAAACCAACTATGGCTACACCTTC.

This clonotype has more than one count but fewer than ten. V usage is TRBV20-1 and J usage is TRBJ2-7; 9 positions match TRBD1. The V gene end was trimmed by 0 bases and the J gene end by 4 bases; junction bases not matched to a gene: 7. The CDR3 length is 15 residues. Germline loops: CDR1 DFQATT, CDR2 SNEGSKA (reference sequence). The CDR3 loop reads CSARDGTGGFYEQYF. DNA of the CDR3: TGCAGTGCTAGAGATGGTACAGGGGGCTTTTACGAGCAGTACTTC.

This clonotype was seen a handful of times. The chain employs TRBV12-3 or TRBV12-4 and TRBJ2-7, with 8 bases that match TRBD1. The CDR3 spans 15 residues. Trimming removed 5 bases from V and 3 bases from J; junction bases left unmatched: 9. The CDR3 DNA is TGTGCCAGCAGTCTCCCATCGGACAGGGTCTACGAGCAGTACTTC. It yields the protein CASSLPSDRVYEQYF.

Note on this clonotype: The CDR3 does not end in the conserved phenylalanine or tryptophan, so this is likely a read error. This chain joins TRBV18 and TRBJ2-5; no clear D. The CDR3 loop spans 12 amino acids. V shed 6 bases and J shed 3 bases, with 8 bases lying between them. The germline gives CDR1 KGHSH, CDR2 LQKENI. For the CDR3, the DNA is TGTGCCAGCTCGCTCACAGAAGAGACCCAGTACCTC. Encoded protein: CASSLTEETQYL.